Shown below are 27 T cell receptor beta chains from a single sample sequenced in a study of blood T cell repertoires in COVID-19. The data were produced by immunoSEQ multiplex PCR, yet TCRdb's version contains in-frame clones alone and is incomplete. The table lists roughly 250,000 clones, about 83% of them singletons. Material for sequencing was peripheral blood. These receptors all come from a human donor in a cohort sampled during active COVID-19.

The gene calls are TRBV11-3 and TRBJ1-1; D is undetermined. Germline CDR1 is SGHNT and CDR2 is YENEEA. The CDR3 is made up of 13 amino acids. The ends were cut back, 5 bases at V and 5 bases at J, with 12 bases in the middle. CDR3 DNA: TGTGCCAGCAGCCGTCCAGGATCAACTGAAGCTTTCTTT. Translated: CASSRPGSTEAFF.

The V call is TRBV6-6, the J call TRBJ1-3; D remains unclear. The germline gives CDR1 MNHNY, CDR2 SVGAGI (reference sequence). The CDR3 extends over 15 amino acids. V lost 4 bases and J 2 bases, leaving 12 bases between the germline ends. In DNA form, the CDR3 reads TGTGCCAGCAGTTTTCCTCGCGCCACTGGAAACACCATATATTTT. Translated: CASSFPRATGNTIYF.

The chain joins TRBV12-3 or TRBV12-4 to TRBJ1-1, with D unresolved. The CDR3 has 12 amino acids. The V gene lost 2 bases and the J gene lost 3 bases, with 4 bases spanning the gap. The CDR3 coding sequence is TGTGCCAGCAGTTTATCGTACACTGAAGCTTTCTTT. The encoded protein is CASSLSYTEAFF.

The chain links TRBV7-2 to TRBJ2-5, with 8 positions matching TRBD1. Trimming cost V 5 bases and J 6 bases; bases outside gene matches: 8. In germline, CDR1 is SGHTA, CDR2 FQGNSA. CDR3 length: 14 residues. CDR3 sequence reads: CASSTQGARQTQYF. DNA of the CDR3: TGTGCCAGCAGCACCCAGGGGGCCAGACAGACCCAGTACTTC. Using reference TRBV7-2 and TRBJ2-5 for the parts outside the CDR3, the full variable domain is GAGVSQSPSNKVTEKGKDVELRCDPISGHTALYWYRQSLGQGLEFLIYFQGNSAPDKSGLPSDRFSAERTGGSVSTLTIQRTQQEDSAVYLCASSTQGARQTQYFGPGTRLLVL.

This clone was seen a few times. This chain connects TRBV4-1 to TRBJ2-1, with D perhaps matching TRBD1 (5 bases). Germline-derived CDR1 and CDR2 are MGHRA and YSYEKL. The CDR3 spans 17 residues. Trimming left V 0 bases short and J 4 bases short, with 16 bases between. The CDR3 region has the DNA TGCGCCAGCAGCCAAGATCGTTCAGGGATTGGTTACAATGAGCAGTTCTTC. Translated: CASSQDRSGIGYNEQFF.

This chain connects TRBV6-6 to TRBJ2-7, with TRBD1 identical over 7 bases. Germline-derived CDR1 and CDR2 are MNHNY and SVGAGI (reference sequence). Trimming cost V 6 bases and J 4 bases; bases outside gene matches: 6. The CDR3 has 13 amino acids. In DNA form, the CDR3 reads TGTGCCAGCAGCTTGACAGGGCGGTACGAGCAGTACTTC. This sequence encodes CASSLTGRYEQYF.

V usage is TRBV28 and J usage is TRBJ1-5; D gene ambiguous. Trimming removed 6 bases at V and 3 bases at J, with 9 bases between. The CDR3 length is 13 residues. Per germline, CDR1 MDHEN and CDR2 SYDVKM. CDR3 sequence: CASRRIFNQPQHF. Written as DNA, the CDR3 is TGTGCCAGCAGGCGGATTTTCAATCAGCCCCAGCATTTT.

With respect to this clone: Its ends do not fully match the called genes, so a read error is possible. The genes are TRBV7-7 and TRBJ2-1; 11 bases align to TRBD2. Germline loops: CDR1 SSHAT, CDR2 FNYEAQ (reference sequence). CDR3 size: 18 residues. The DNA of the CDR3 is TGTGCTAGCAGCGCTAGCGGGGGGACCTATGTTAGATACAATGAGCAGTTCTTC. This codes for CASSASGGTYVRYNEQFF.

V usage is TRBV29-1 and J usage is TRBJ2-5; D perhaps matches TRBD1 (5 bases). Germline CDR1 is SQVTM and CDR2 is ANQGSEA. Between the trimmed V and J ends, which lost 6 bases and 2 bases, there was a span of 10 bases. The CDR3 consists of 12 residues. The CDR3 spells CSVTEHQETQYF. As DNA, the CDR3 is TGCAGCGTGACAGAACATCAAGAGACCCAGTACTTC. The full variable domain, rest sourced from reference TRBV29-1 and TRBJ2-5, is SAVISQKPSRDICQRGTSLTIQCQVDSQVTMMFWYRQQPGQSLTLIATANQGSEATYESGFVIDKFPISRPNLTFSTLTVSNMSPEDSSIYLCSVTEHQETQYFGPGTRLLVL.

This clone was detected a few times. The chain uses TRBV30 and TRBJ2-3, with D tentatively TRBD2 (6 bases). Germline V lookup: CDR1 GTSNPN, CDR2 SVGIG (reference sequence). There are 12 residues in the CDR3. Deletions cut 3 bases from V and 5 bases from J, with 9 bases between. The CDR3 reads CAWRKGLDTQYF. The CDR3 nucleotides are TGTGCCTGGAGGAAGGGACTAGATACGCAGTATTTT. Using reference TRBV30 and TRBJ2-3 for the parts outside the CDR3, the full variable domain is SQTIHQWPATLVQPVGSPLSLECTVEGTSNPNLYWYRQAAGRGLQLLFYSVGIGQISSEVPQNLSASRPQDRQFILSSKKLLLSDSGFYLCAWRKGLDTQYFGPGTRLTVL.

V is TRBV6-2 or TRBV6-3 and J is TRBJ2-7, with 16 bases that match TRBD2. The ends lost 2 bases at V and 2 bases at J; junction bases unmatched: 6. The CDR3 covers 18 residues. CDR1 is MNHEY, CDR2 SVGEGT, per germline. The CDR3 sequence: CASSYLGTSGRAAYEQYF. CDR3 coding DNA: TGTGCCAGCAGTTACCTCGGGACTAGCGGGAGGGCCGCCTACGAGCAGTACTTC.

This rearrangement joins TRBV3-1 (or the pseudogene TRBV3-2) to TRBJ2-1, with D maybe TRBD2 (6 bases). Per germline, CDR1 LGHDT and CDR2 YNNKEL (reference sequence). Trimming took 5 bases from V and 3 from J, leaving 11 bases between them. The CDR3 has 14 amino acids. This chain's CDR3 is CASSASAYYNEQFF. CDR3 nucleotides: TGTGCCAGCAGCGCTAGCGCCTACTACAATGAGCAGTTCTTC.

This clone is judged medium-sized. The chain joins TRBV27 to TRBJ2-1; D possibly corresponds to TRBD1 (5 bases). CDR3 size: 13 residues. The ends were cut back, 4 bases at V and 10 bases at J, with 14 bases in the middle. Germline CDR1 MNHEY, CDR2 SMNVEV (reference sequence). The CDR3 DNA reads as TGTGCCAGCAGTTCCCTTCCGAAGGGGGAGCAGTTCTTC. Its translation: CASSSLPKGEQFF.

The chain has TRBV7-2 and TRBJ2-4; TRBD2 matches at 7 bases. The CDR3 runs 15 residues. J lost 0 bases, V lost 8 bases, and 7 bases had no gene match. The V gene's germline CDR1 is SGHTA and CDR2 FQGNSA. In DNA form, the CDR3 reads TGTGCCAGCGGAAGGGGCGGGGGAGCCAAAAACATTCAGTACTTC. Its translation: CASGRGGGAKNIQYF. The full variable domain, with the rest looked up from reference TRBV7-2 and TRBJ2-4, is GAGVSQSPSNKVTEKGKDVELRCDPISGHTALYWYRQSLGQGLEFLIYFQGNSAPDKSGLPSDRFSAERTGGSVSTLTIQRTQQEDSAVYLCASGRGGGAKNIQYFGAGTRLSVL.

This clone was seen a single time. CDR3 region: CASSSRGTEAFF. Written as DNA, the CDR3 is TGTGCCAGCAGCTCTCGGGGTACTGAAGCTTTCTTT. This chain uses TRBV7-3 with TRBJ1-1; D is uncertain. CDR3 length equals 12 residues. CDR1 SGHTA and CDR2 FQGTGA come from the germline V gene. The germline V and J ends were trimmed by 4 bases and 5 bases, with 8 bases remaining between them.

The rearrangement joins TRBV28 to TRBJ2-6, with TRBD1 matching 8 bases. Trimming cost V 6 bases and J 0 bases; bases outside gene matches: 10. In germline, CDR1 is MDHEN, CDR2 SYDVKM. There are 18 residues in the CDR3. CDR3 in amino acids: CASSPLTGAGSGANVLTF. The CDR3 nucleotides read TGTGCCAGCAGCCCGTTGACAGGGGCTGGCTCTGGGGCCAACGTCCTGACTTTC. Complete variable domain (other parts from reference TRBV28 and TRBJ2-6): DVKVTQSSRYLVKRTGEKVFLECVQDMDHENMFWYRQDPGLGLRLIYFSYDVKMKEKGDIPEGYSVSREKKERFSLILESASTNQTSMYLCASSPLTGAGSGANVLTFGAGSRLTVL.

This clone is a singleton in its sample. The J gene is TRBJ2-7, the V gene TRBV5-4, with 9 bases identical to TRBD1. CDR3 length: 15 residues. Trimming removed 3 bases from V and 6 bases from J; junction bases left unmatched: 10. Germline values: CDR1 SGHNT, CDR2 YYREEE (reference sequence). The chain's CDR3 is CASSSFDRGAGEQYF. DNA of the CDR3: TGTGCCAGCAGCTCCTTCGACAGGGGGGCCGGCGAGCAGTACTTC. The full variable domain, in which reference TRBV5-4 and TRBJ2-7 provide the parts outside the CDR3, is ETGVTQSPTHLIKTRGQQVTLRCSSQSGHNTVSWYQQALGQGPQFIFQYYREEENGRGNFPPRFSGLQFPNYSSELNVNALELDDSALYLCASSSFDRGAGEQYFGPGTRLTVT.

The genes are TRBV24-1 and TRBJ2-3; no definite D call. The CDR3 has 13 amino acids. The V end lost 3 bases, the J end lost 1 base, and 4 bases lay between the germline ends. The germline V gene has CDR1 KGHDR and CDR2 SFDVKD. CDR3 coding DNA: TGTGCCACCAGTGATCCCGGCACAGATACGCAGTATTTT. Translating gives CATSDPGTDTQYF.

The chain employs TRBV11-2 and TRBJ2-7, with 8 positions matching TRBD2. This CDR3 is built from 15 residues. The junction had 6 bases not matched to a gene; V was cut back by 2 bases and J by 3 bases. Germline CDR1 is SGHAT and CDR2 is FQNNGV. The DNA of the CDR3 is TGTGCCAGCAGCTTACACCTAGCGGGCCACTACGAGCAGTACTTC. Its protein is CASSLHLAGHYEQYF.

CDR3 sequence: CATSDPRDSGGGELFF. CDR3 DNA: TGTGCCACCAGTGATCCCCGGGACTCGGGGGGCGGGGAGCTGTTTTTT. This chain links TRBV24-1 with TRBJ2-2, with 7 nucleotides matching TRBD2. The germline V gene encodes CDR1 KGHDR and CDR2 SFDVKD. V trimming: 3 bases; J trimming: 7 bases; junction bases outside the gene matches: 10. CDR3 length: 16 residues.

The CDR3 loop reads CAFLRHMNTGELFF. The CDR3 coding sequence is TGTGCCTTCCTCAGGCACATGAACACCGGGGAGCTGTTTTTT. The chain recombines TRBV30 with TRBJ2-2; D remains ambiguous. V gave up 7 bases and J gave up 1 base, with 13 bases separating them. Germline CDR1 and CDR2: GTSNPN and SVGIG (reference sequence). The CDR3 covers 14 residues.

V and J are TRBV10-3 and TRBJ2-2; D is unresolved. The V end was cut by 4 bases, the J end by 5 bases, with 5 bases between. The germline CDR1 and CDR2 sequences are ENHRY and SYGVKD. This CDR3 comprises 12 residues. CDR3 in amino acids: CAISAYTGELFF. DNA of the CDR3: TGTGCCATCAGTGCTTATACCGGGGAGCTGTTTTTT.

V usage is TRBV29-1 and J usage is TRBJ2-5; D remains unclear. Per the germline V gene, CDR1 is SQVTM and CDR2 is ANQGSEA. Trimming took 5 bases from V and 2 from J, leaving 12 bases between them. The CDR3 runs 13 residues. CDR3 protein: CSVRVRSQETQYF. CDR3 sequence (DNA): TGCAGCGTTCGGGTCAGAAGTCAAGAGACCCAGTACTTC.

This chain links TRBV4-2 with TRBJ1-4; TRBD1 matches 7 bases. The V gene end was trimmed by 1 base and the J gene end by 13 bases; junction bases not matched to a gene: 15. The CDR3 totals 16 residues. CDR1 and CDR2 (germline): LGHNA, YNFKEQ. CDR3 in DNA: TGTGCCAGCAGCCAAGCCGGGACAGTGCGAGTGTGGGCACTGTTTTTT. Translated, it gives CASSQAGTVRVWALFF.

This clone was picked up a small number of times. This chain joins TRBV5-4 and TRBJ2-5; 10 bases are a match to TRBD2. Trimming took 2 bases from V and 3 from J; bases not matched to a gene: 1. Germline CDR1 SGHNT, CDR2 YYREEE (reference sequence). The CDR3 length is 14 residues. CDR3 in amino acids: CASSFGLAEETQYF. The CDR3 nucleotides read TGTGCCAGCAGCTTCGGACTAGCGGAAGAGACCCAGTACTTC.

This chain uses TRBV7-6 with TRBJ1-4, with a weak D call TRBD1 (5 bases). Trimming cost V 3 bases and J 3 bases, with 8 bases left between them. The CDR3 is 14 amino acids. Germline lookup yields CDR1 SGHVS and CDR2 FNYEAQ. CDR3 protein: CASSFGRANEKLFF. DNA of the CDR3: TGTGCCAGCAGCTTCGGCAGGGCTAATGAAAAACTGTTTTTT.

The chain is built from TRBV10-3 and TRBJ2-1, with 9 bases that match TRBD2. V shed 3 bases, J shed 4 bases, and the junction held 4 bases outside the gene matches. Germline V lookup: CDR1 ENHRY, CDR2 SYGVKD. The CDR3 is 15 amino acids. Here the CDR3 DNA reads TGTGCCATCAGTGAAGAGCGGGGGGCTTACAATGAGCAGTTCTTC. Translated: CAISEERGAYNEQFF.